This T cell receptor beta chain stems from a study of identical twins. The sample holds many counts of this clonotype. Its target is unknown. General study results and limits: Cord blood's abundant beta clonotypes had fewer insertions, unlike memory repertoires. Zero-insertion analyses could be partly confounded by invariant MAIT and iNKT cells.

The trim removed 6 bases at V and 6 bases at J, leaving 8 bases unmatched. The CDR3 has 15 residues. A single record per CDR3 protein comes from TCRdb applying MiXCR to the 5' RACE reads. Found here are about 810,000 distinct CDR3 sequences, roughly an eighth of them singletons; the top ten hold 1.5% to 2%. These same data were also listed under a study on yellow fever vaccine responses in identical twins.

The chain joins TRBV12-3 or TRBV12-4 to TRBJ1-2, with 12 bases matching TRBD1. The sequence came from a young woman in good health. The sequencing input was PBMCs. CDR3 sequence (DNA): TGTGCCAGCAGCCACGGGGACAGGGGGCTTGATGGCTACACCTTC. It specifies CASSHGDRGLDGYTF.